What follows are 5 T cell receptor beta chains derived from one specimen sequenced in a study of radiotherapy plus CTLA-4 blockade in lung cancer. TCRdb keeps only in-frame clones here, not all; method: immunoSEQ multiplex PCR. Among about 90,000 clones listed, around four fifths were seen once. This material consisted of peripheral blood, taken from a patient treated with radiotherapy plus ipilimumab. All receptors derive from a human donor with non-small cell lung cancer that progressed on radiotherapy plus ipilimumab.

The chain carries TRBV30 and TRBJ2-7; D perhaps matches TRBD1 (6 bases). Germline assignment: CDR1 GTSNPN and CDR2 SVGIG (reference sequence). Trimming cost V 5 bases and J 0 bases, with 11 bases left between them. The CDR3 is made up of 13 amino acids. The DNA for the CDR3 is TGTGCCTGGGCTCGGGACACCTCCTACGAGCAGTACTTC. Amino acids: CAWARDTSYEQYF.

This chain connects TRBV5-6 to TRBJ1-2; weak D call: TRBD1 (5 bases). Trimming shortened V by 0 bases and J by 10 bases, and 13 bases separated the two germline ends. The CDR3 has 13 residues. Per germline, CDR1 SGHDT and CDR2 YYEEEE. In DNA form, the CDR3 reads TGTGCCAGCAGCTTGGGGGTACAGGATCTCTACACCTTC. Its translation: CASSLGVQDLYTF.

The CDR3: CASSPAGRGEETQYF. The CDR3 bases are TGTGCCAGCAGCCCCGCGGGACGGGGTGAAGAGACCCAGTACTTC. The chain carries TRBV5-4 and TRBJ2-5; maybe TRBD2 (6 bases). CDR3 length: 15 residues. Germline assignment: CDR1 SGHNT and CDR2 YYREEE (reference sequence). V was cut by 4 bases and J by 3 bases, with 16 bases left in between.

This clone occurred once. The chain joins TRBV2 to TRBJ1-5, with a tentative D call TRBD1 (5 bases). CDR1 is SNHLY and CDR2 is FYNNEI in the germline V gene. Trimming took 1 base from V and 6 from J, leaving 16 bases between them. The CDR3 consists of 16 residues. The DNA of the CDR3 is TGTGCCAGCAGTGAAGTTTACGTGTCAGGGACTCAGCCCCAGCATTTT. As protein: CASSEVYVSGTQPQHF.

V is TRBV27 and J is TRBJ1-5; D gene uncertain. CDR1 and CDR2 (germline): MNHEY, SMNVEV (reference sequence). The CDR3 contains 13 residues. V lost 3 bases and J 7 bases, leaving 10 bases between the germline ends. In DNA, the CDR3 is TGTGCCAGCAGTTTGGTGCGGACGCAGCCCCAGCATTTT. It codes for CASSLVRTQPQHF.